The 30 T cell receptor beta chains below come from one sample, sequenced in a study of T-cell reconstitution after alpha-beta-depleted transplantation in children. TCRbeta library construction was performed incorporating unique molecular identifiers. TCRdb itself ran the PCR reads through MiXCR, one entry per CDR3 protein. The sample includes some 80,000 distinct CDR3 sequences, about a sixth of them seen just once. The source material was PBMCs, mostly from graft donor cells, sampled 360 days after TCRalphabeta/CD19-depleted stem cell transplant. The origin of the receptors is a male patient aged 2 to 9 who had a stem cell transplant for acute lymphoblastic leukemia, so the T cells may come from the graft donor.

The chain is built from TRBV7-9 and TRBJ2-5, with 9 bases matching TRBD2. The CDR3 totals 15 residues. Germline CDR1 SEHNR, CDR2 FQNEAQ (reference sequence). V shed 1 base, J shed 3 bases, and the junction held 3 bases outside the gene matches. The CDR3 DNA is TGTGCCAGCAGCTTAGGCCCTAGCGGGGAAGAGACCCAGTACTTC. It codes for CASSLGPSGEETQYF.

The chain has TRBV11-2 and TRBJ2-5; 8 bases agree with TRBD2. The CDR3 has 13 amino acids. Trimming cost V 0 bases and J 9 bases; bases outside gene matches: 3. Germline V gene lookup returns CDR1 SGHAT and CDR2 FQNNGV. CDR3 in amino acids: CASSLEPSGPQYF. In DNA, the CDR3 is TGTGCCAGCAGCTTAGAACCTAGCGGGCCCCAGTACTTC.

This clonotype was counted a few times. The chain links TRBV19 to TRBJ2-2; the D is unclear. Germline assignment: CDR1 LNHDA and CDR2 SQIVND (reference sequence). With 3 bases removed from V and 5 bases from J, the gap between germline ends came to 10 bases. The CDR3 is 14 amino acids. The CDR3 region has the DNA TGTGCCAGTAGTATCAGCGTTGGTACCGGGGAGCTGTTTTTT. As protein: CASSISVGTGELFF.

As DNA, the CDR3 is TGCGCCAGCAGCCAAGATTTTGGGGCTCGGGACGAGCAGTACTTC. Translated: CASSQDFGARDEQYF. This rearrangement joins TRBV4-1 to TRBJ2-7, with D perhaps matching TRBD1 (5 bases). The V gene's germline CDR1 is MGHRA and CDR2 YSYEKL. The length of the CDR3 is 15 residues. V dropped 0 bases and J dropped 5 bases, with 14 bases sitting between them.

This clonotype was seen at least ten times. The chain carries TRBV5-1 and TRBJ2-2; weak D call: TRBD1 (6 bases). Germline V lookup: CDR1 SGHRS, CDR2 YFSETQ. V was trimmed by 5 bases and J by 6 bases, leaving 17 bases between them. This CDR3 has 15 amino acids. The chain's CDR3 is CASSRTVPLPGELFF. The CDR3 DNA reads as TGCGCCAGCAGTCGGACAGTACCCCTTCCCGGGGAGCTGTTTTTT.

This clonotype was seen ten or more times. This chain uses TRBV20-1 with TRBJ2-5; 11 bases are shared with TRBD2. Germline V lookup: CDR1 DFQATT, CDR2 SNEGSKA (reference sequence). Germline trimming cut 4 bases from V and 4 bases from J; bases unmatched to any gene: 8. The CDR3 sequence is 15 residues long. The CDR3 coding sequence is TGCAGTGCTACATTTAGCGGGAGGGGGAGAGAGACCCAGTACTTC. Translation gives CSATFSGRGRETQYF.

This chain joins TRBV9 and TRBJ2-3, with 11 bases lining up with TRBD2. The CDR3 has 16 residues. The germline V gene encodes CDR1 SGDLS and CDR2 YYNGEE. V shed 4 bases and J 2 bases; nucleotides not matched to a gene: 6. The chain's CDR3 is CASSSLAGGITDTQYF. The DNA for the CDR3 is TGTGCCAGCAGCTCCCTAGCGGGAGGCATCACAGATACGCAGTATTTT.

J is TRBJ1-5 and V is TRBV5-1; perhaps TRBD1 as D (6 bases). This CDR3 has 13 amino acids. Germline V gives CDR1 SGHRS, CDR2 YFSETQ. The V end lost 2 bases, the J end lost 6 bases, and 9 bases lay between the germline ends. The CDR3 loop is CASSLGGGQPQHF. The CDR3 coding sequence is TGCGCCAGCAGCTTAGGGGGGGGTCAGCCCCAGCATTTT.

The chain links TRBV2 to TRBJ2-1, with unresolved D. The germline V and J ends were trimmed by 7 bases and 3 bases, with 19 bases remaining between them. CDR3 length: 16 residues. In germline, CDR1 is SNHLY, CDR2 FYNNEI. The CDR3 is CASIARVRSYYNEQFF. The CDR3 DNA reads TGTGCCAGCATCGCCCGGGTTCGGAGTTACTACAATGAGCAGTTCTTC.

This chain uses TRBV21-1 with TRBJ2-1; the D segment call TRBD1 is taken from the table without a DNA check. TRBV21-1 represents a pseudogene. This CDR3 contains 15 residues. CDR3 protein: CASSKMKGGYNEQFF. CDR3 DNA: TGTGCCAGCAGCAAGATGAAGGGGGGATACAATGAGCAGTTCTTC.

This clonotype has just a few counts. This sequence joins TRBV7-9 and TRBJ1-2; D unclear. This CDR3 is 14 amino acids long. CDR1 is SEHNR and CDR2 is FQNEAQ in the germline V gene (reference sequence). Trimming took 1 base from V and 3 from J, leaving 9 bases between them. The CDR3 protein is CASSLGAEYYGYTF. In DNA form, the CDR3 reads TGTGCCAGCAGCTTAGGTGCGGAATACTATGGCTACACCTTC.

This clonotype has a count of ten or more. This rearrangement joins TRBV29-1 to TRBJ1-3; D is uncertain. V shed 7 bases and J shed 0 bases, with 16 bases lying between them. The length of the CDR3 is 15 residues. Per germline, CDR1 SQVTM and CDR2 ANQGSEA. The CDR3 here is CSAVDPGRSGNTIYF. Written as DNA, the CDR3 is TGCAGCGCCGTAGACCCAGGACGCTCTGGAAACACCATATATTTT. The full variable domain, rest sourced from reference TRBV29-1 and TRBJ1-3, is SAVISQKPSRDICQRGTSLTIQCQVDSQVTMMFWYRQQPGQSLTLIATANQGSEATYESGFVIDKFPISRPNLTFSTLTVSNMSPEDSSIYLCSAVDPGRSGNTIYFGEGSWLTVV.

The V and J genes are TRBV10-3 and TRBJ2-3, with TRBD2 as a possible D gene (6 bases). This CDR3 is 12 amino acids long. V lost 5 bases and J lost 5, with 8 bases in between. CDR1 and CDR2 (germline): ENHRY, SYGVKD. The CDR3 region is CAISLARDTQYF. The CDR3 nucleotides read TGTGCCATCAGTCTAGCGCGAGATACGCAGTATTTT.

This clonotype has more than one count but fewer than ten. The chain uses TRBV7-8 and TRBJ2-2; 13 bases fit TRBD2. The CDR3 runs 15 residues. CDR1 and CDR2 (germline): SGHVS, FQNEAQ. Unmatched junction bases numbered 3, after V lost 5 bases and J lost 6 bases. CDR3 DNA sequence: TGTGCCAGCAGCCGGACTAGCGGGAGCGCCGGGGAGCTGTTTTTT. This codes for CASSRTSGSAGELFF.

This clonotype showed up just a few times. The CDR3 sequence is CASSQDPRTSWSPYNEQFF. Here the CDR3 DNA reads TGTGCCAGCAGCCAAGATCCGCGGACTAGTTGGTCCCCCTACAATGAGCAGTTCTTC. The chain carries TRBV3-1 and TRBJ2-1; 7 bases align to TRBD2. The CDR3 has 19 residues. Trimming at V came to 0 bases and at J to 2 bases, leaving 13 bases not matched to a gene. Germline loops: CDR1 LGHDT, CDR2 YNNKEL (reference sequence).

This clonotype turned up a few times. The CDR3 bases are TGTGCCAGCAGCCATGGACTACCAAATGAGCAGTTCTTC. This gives the protein CASSHGLPNEQFF. The chain uses TRBV14 and TRBJ2-1; a possible D gene is TRBD2 (6 bases). V gave up 3 bases and J gave up 7 bases, with 10 bases separating them. The CDR3 extends over 13 amino acids. Germline V lookup: CDR1 SGHDN, CDR2 FVKESK.

This rearrangement joins TRBV6-1 to TRBJ2-7; TRBD1 matches at 11 bases. From germline, CDR1 is MNHNS and CDR2 SASEGT. CDR3 length equals 15 residues. J gave up 5 bases and V 5 bases, and 8 bases lay outside the gene matches. CDR3 in DNA: TGTGCCAGCAGTCCCTTCGGGACAGGGGGTAACGAGCAGTACTTC. It translates to CASSPFGTGGNEQYF.

This clonotype was recorded once. V usage is TRBV4-1 and J usage is TRBJ2-7; 8 bases agree with TRBD1. CDR3 length: 15 residues. Germline CDR1 and CDR2: MGHRA and YSYEKL. V was clipped by 0 bases and J by 2 bases; unmatched bases: 3. The CDR3 DNA reads as TGCGCCAGCAGCCAAGACAGGGGGCTGCCCTACGAGCAGTACTTC. Translation: CASSQDRGLPYEQYF.

The rearrangement links TRBV11-3 to TRBJ2-1, with no clear D. V lost 1 base and J 8 bases, leaving 15 bases between the germline ends. Per the germline V gene, CDR1 is SGHNT and CDR2 is YENEEA. The CDR3 contains 15 residues. Here the CDR3 reads CASSLAYGNDDEQFF. The CDR3 nucleotides are TGTGCCAGCAGCTTAGCGTACGGAAATGACGATGAGCAGTTCTTC.

The chain recombines TRBV11-2 with TRBJ2-4, with 10 bases aligning to TRBD2. CDR1 is SGHAT, CDR2 FQNNGV, per germline. V shed 5 bases, J shed 6 bases, and the junction held 16 bases outside the gene matches. The CDR3 consists of 18 residues. CDR3 sequence (DNA): TGTGCCAGCAGCCTAAGGCCTTTCCAGCGGGAGGGCCGAAACATTCAGTACTTC. Amino acid sequence: CASSLRPFQREGRNIQYF. The whole variable domain, remainder taken from reference TRBV11-2 and TRBJ2-4, is EAGVAQSPRYKIIEKRQSVAFWCNPISGHATLYWYQQILGQGPKLLIQFQNNGVVDDSQLPKDRFSAERLKGVDSTLKIQPAKLEDSAVYLCASSLRPFQREGRNIQYFGAGTRLSVL.

In its sample, this clonotype was seen a few times. The chain is built from TRBV5-5 and TRBJ1-1; D is ambiguous. From germline, CDR1 is SGHKS and CDR2 YYEKEE (reference sequence). Between the trimmed V and J ends, which lost 0 bases and 5 bases, there was a span of 5 bases. This CDR3 is 12 amino acids long. The CDR3 reads CASSLELTEAFF. In nucleotides, the CDR3 is TGTGCCAGCAGCTTGGAGTTGACTGAAGCTTTCTTT.

This sequence joins TRBV18 and TRBJ2-3, with D maybe TRBD2 (5 bases). The germline CDR1 and CDR2 sequences are KGHSH and LQKENI. V shed 5 bases and J shed 4 bases, with 10 bases lying between them. This CDR3 contains 13 residues. CDR3: CASSVLGADTQYF. The DNA for the CDR3 is TGTGCCAGCTCAGTACTAGGTGCAGATACGCAGTATTTT.

In this sample, this clonotype turned up a few times. The chain is built from TRBV4-1 and TRBJ2-5; a possible D gene is TRBD1 (6 bases). Trimming stripped 1 base from V and 1 base from J, with 13 bases between. This CDR3 comprises 16 residues. Germline CDR1 and CDR2: MGHRA and YSYEKL. The CDR3 loop reads CASSQVPGHLQETQYF. The CDR3 nucleotides read TGCGCCAGCAGCCAAGTGCCGGGACACCTCCAAGAGACCCAGTACTTC.

This clonotype turned up a few times. The gene calls are TRBV5-5 and TRBJ2-2; D gene uncertain. The germline V gene encodes CDR1 SGHKS and CDR2 YYEKEE (reference sequence). V was trimmed by 0 bases and J by 4 bases, leaving 13 bases between them. The CDR3 has 16 residues. The CDR3 DNA is TGTGCCAGCAGCTTGGGATCCGGGCCCAGCACCGGGGAGCTGTTTTTT. This encodes CASSLGSGPSTGELFF.

This clonotype occurred many times. The J gene is TRBJ2-5, the V gene TRBV7-9; D is perhaps TRBD1 or TRBD2 (5 bases each). Trimming stripped 5 bases from V and 1 base from J, with 17 bases between. The germline V gene has CDR1 SEHNR and CDR2 FQNEAQ (reference sequence). The CDR3 runs to 16 residues. The CDR3 reads CASSPRGDSFQETQYF. The CDR3, as DNA: TGTGCCAGCAGCCCTAGGGGAGACAGCTTCCAAGAGACCCAGTACTTC.

This chain joins TRBV5-4 and TRBJ2-1; D is undetermined. V was pared by 1 base and J by 2 bases, with 10 bases between. The germline V gene encodes CDR1 SGHNT and CDR2 YYREEE (reference sequence). CDR3 size: 15 residues. This CDR3 is CASSLWTAAYNEQFF. DNA for the CDR3: TGTGCCAGCAGCTTGTGGACGGCGGCCTACAATGAGCAGTTCTTC.

The chain recombines TRBV5-1 with TRBJ1-4, with a weak D call TRBD1 (5 bases). This CDR3 has 14 amino acids. V lost 4 bases and J lost 7, with 14 bases in between. The germline V gene has CDR1 SGHRS and CDR2 YFSETQ. Here the CDR3 reads CASSEGPWSEKLFF. The CDR3 DNA is TGCGCCAGCAGCGAGGGACCGTGGAGTGAAAAACTGTTTTTT.

This clonotype showed up just a few times. V is TRBV5-1 and J is TRBJ2-5, with D perhaps matching TRBD2 (5 bases). CDR3 size: 14 residues. CDR1 is SGHRS, CDR2 YFSETQ, per germline. Trimming stripped 1 base from V and 3 bases from J, with 10 bases between. CDR3 DNA sequence: TGCGCCAGCAGCTTGTCGGTGGGAGAAGAGACCCAGTACTTC. Protein sequence: CASSLSVGEETQYF.

This clonotype was observed a handful of times. The genes are TRBV4-2 and TRBJ2-2; D is undetermined. This CDR3 contains 14 residues. CDR1 is LGHNA, CDR2 YNFKEQ, per germline. The V end was cut by 3 bases, the J end by 2 bases, with 7 bases between. This CDR3 is CASSHALNTGELFF. Written as DNA, the CDR3 is TGTGCCAGCAGCCATGCGCTTAACACCGGGGAGCTGTTTTTT.

The chain is built from TRBV7-9 and TRBJ2-5, with D perhaps matching TRBD2 (6 bases). The germline V gene has CDR1 SEHNR and CDR2 FQNEAQ (reference sequence). The CDR3 spans 16 residues. V was trimmed by 5 bases and J by 7 bases, leaving 23 bases between them. CDR3 DNA sequence: TGTGCCAGCAGCCCTCGTCTTGGGGGAGGAGAAGGGACCCAGTACTTC. Translation gives CASSPRLGGGEGTQYF.